The 10 T cell receptor beta chains below all came from one sample that was sequenced in a study of siplizumab effects on memory and regulatory T cells (dated by TCRdb to between 2018 and 2021). The library came from the immunoSEQ multiplex PCR assay. Drawn from immuneACCESS, this table holds only the in-frame rearrangements with V and J called that TCRdb kept. Clones are partly lost; checked studies trace under half to an unresolved V gene and leave the rest unexplained. Across this sample there are more than 45,000 clones, with less than 98% seen only once. The ten largest clonotypes hold about 0.6% of the sample. Sequencing input: naive CD4+ T cells sorted from blood. The sample's cell subset or site label is to be understood as: unstimulated naive T cells. All receptors derive from a human donor in good health.

V gene TRBV27 combines with J gene TRBJ1-3, with 9 bases aligning to TRBD1. CDR1 is MNHEY and CDR2 is SMNVEV in the germline V gene (reference sequence). The CDR3 extends over 17 amino acids. Germline trimming cut 5 bases from V and 3 bases from J; bases unmatched to any gene: 11. The CDR3 nucleotides are TGTGCCAGCAGTCCGCAAACGGGACAGGGTTTTGGAAACACCATATATTTT. The encoded protein is CASSPQTGQGFGNTIYF.

This chain joins TRBV11-3 and TRBJ2-2; no firm D call. This CDR3 has 14 amino acids. The V gene lost 6 bases and the J gene lost 5 bases, with 13 bases spanning the gap. Germline V gene lookup returns CDR1 SGHNT and CDR2 YENEEA. CDR3 nucleotide sequence: TGTGCCAGCAGGGATCGTTCGTGGACCGGGGAGCTGTTTTTT. Translation gives CASRDRSWTGELFF.

The rearrangement joins TRBV4-2 to TRBJ2-5; D tentatively fits TRBD1 or TRBD2 (5 bases each). V lost 0 bases and J lost 0, with 17 bases in between. The germline CDR1 and CDR2 sequences are LGHNA and YNFKEQ. The CDR3 loop spans 18 amino acids. The CDR3 loop is CASSQEPGSGTYQETQYF. In DNA, the CDR3 is TGTGCCAGCAGCCAAGAGCCGGGTTCGGGGACCTACCAAGAGACCCAGTACTTC.

This clone was found once. The chain links TRBV28 to TRBJ1-5; perhaps TRBD1 as D (5 bases). Germline CDR1 and CDR2: MDHEN and SYDVKM. V was clipped by 2 bases and J by 11 bases, with 10 bases between them. The CDR3 length is 12 residues. The CDR3 spells CASSLRATAQHF. Here the CDR3 DNA reads TGTGCCAGCAGTTTACGGGCGACAGCCCAGCATTTT. Full variable domain (outside the CDR3, taken from reference TRBV28 and TRBJ1-5): DVKVTQSSRYLVKRTGEKVFLECVQDMDHENMFWYRQDPGLGLRLIYFSYDVKMKEKGDIPEGYSVSREKKERFSLILESASTNQTSMYLCASSLRATAQHFGDGTRLSIL.

The chain links TRBV6-6 to TRBJ2-1; 7 bases fit TRBD2. Germline V gene data show CDR1 as MNHNY and CDR2 as SVGAGI (reference sequence). The CDR3 contains 15 residues. The V and J ends lost 6 bases and 5 bases, in that order; junction bases with no gene match: 10. CDR3 nucleotides: TGTGCCAGCAGGTACACAAGCGGGGTGGACAATGAGCAGTTCTTC. Protein product: CASRYTSGVDNEQFF.

This clone was detected once. The V call is TRBV6-5, the J call TRBJ2-5; 11 nucleotides match TRBD2. CDR1 is MNHEY, CDR2 SVGAGI, per germline. The CDR3 totals 15 residues. J lost 5 bases, V lost 4 bases, and 6 bases had no gene match. CDR3 in DNA: TGTGCCAGCAGTTTCACTAGCGGGAGTGGGGAGACCCAGTACTTC. Protein: CASSFTSGSGETQYF.

The chain is built from TRBV7-2 and TRBJ2-1; 13 positions match TRBD2. The CDR3 length is 18 residues. The germline gives CDR1 SGHTA, CDR2 FQGNSA. V lost 0 bases to trimming and J lost 9 bases; unmatched junction nucleotides: 11. DNA for the CDR3: TGTGCCAGCAGCTTAGCACTAGCGGGAGGGTATATTACAGGTGAGCAGTTCTTC. Translating it yields CASSLALAGGYITGEQFF.

The chain uses TRBV5-1 and TRBJ2-1; 7 nucleotides agree with TRBD2. The CDR3 runs to 16 residues. The V gene end was trimmed by 3 bases and the J gene end by 5 bases; junction bases not matched to a gene: 11. Germline CDR1 is SGHRS and CDR2 is YFSETQ. The CDR3 DNA reads as TGCGCCAGCAGCTGGACAAGCGGGACTACTAACAATGAGCAGTTCTTC. It is translated as CASSWTSGTTNNEQFF.

This chain joins TRBV6-5 and TRBJ1-4; a weak D match, TRBD1 (6 bases). Trimming removed 5 bases from V and 10 bases from J, with 14 bases in between. This CDR3 is built from 13 residues. Germline CDR1 and CDR2: MNHEY and SVGAGI. This CDR3 is CASSRTQGSKLFF. The CDR3 coding sequence is TGTGCCAGCAGTCGAACACAGGGCTCAAAACTGTTTTTT.

The chain uses TRBV4-1 and TRBJ2-2; D assignment may be TRBD1 or TRBD2 (5 bases each). Germline V gene sequence: CDR1 MGHRA, CDR2 YSYEKL. The CDR3 is made up of 17 amino acids. Trimming left V 3 bases short and J 8 bases short, with 22 bases between. CDR3 in amino acids: CASSQGPRSGFGGELFF. DNA for the CDR3: TGCGCCAGCAGCCAGGGACCCCGGTCAGGGTTCGGGGGGGAGCTGTTTTTT.